This T cell receptor beta chain was sequenced in a study of early T cells in non-severe SARS-CoV-2 infection. Turning to the study itself: The sequenced material was bulk RNA from unsorted whole blood, and its chains were unpaired. Study observations and caveats: Using VDJdb, the matching emphasized anti-spike CD8 responses while missing private and CD4 specificities.

Individually, cDNA molecules had unique molecular identifiers attached to them. MiXCR was run by TCRdb on the 5' RACE reads, yielding one entry per CDR3 protein. The repertoire holds 68,000 or so distinct CDR3 sequences, with 13% as singletons. Comments on this clonotype: Its antigen is as yet unknown.

The CDR3 has 13 amino acids. The ends lost 5 bases at V and 8 bases at J; junction bases unmatched: 6. Germline V lookup: CDR1 SSHAT, CDR2 FNYEAQ (reference sequence). The receptor comes from an adult who was a healthcare worker with PCR-confirmed SARS-CoV-2 infection or an uninfected control (not recorded which). The rearrangement links TRBV7-7 to TRBJ1-1, with 9 bases aligning to TRBD1. The source material was whole blood. The CDR3 DNA sequence: TGTGCCAGCAGCCCTCAGGGACAGGGAGAAGCTTTCTTT. Its translation: CASSPQGQGEAFF.